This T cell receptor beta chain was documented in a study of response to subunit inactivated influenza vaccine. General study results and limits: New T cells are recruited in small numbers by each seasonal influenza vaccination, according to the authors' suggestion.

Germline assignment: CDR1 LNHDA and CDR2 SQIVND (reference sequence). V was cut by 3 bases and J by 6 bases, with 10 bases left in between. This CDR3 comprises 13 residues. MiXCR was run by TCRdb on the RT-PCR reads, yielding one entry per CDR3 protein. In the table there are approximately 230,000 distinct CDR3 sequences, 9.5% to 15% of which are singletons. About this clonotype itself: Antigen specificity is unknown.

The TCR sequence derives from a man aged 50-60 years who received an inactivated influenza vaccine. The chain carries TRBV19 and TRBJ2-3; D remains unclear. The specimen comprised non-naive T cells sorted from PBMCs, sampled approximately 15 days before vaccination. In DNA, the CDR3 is TGTGCCAGTAGTATTTTCGGTGGGGATACGCAGTATTTT. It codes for CASSIFGGDTQYF.